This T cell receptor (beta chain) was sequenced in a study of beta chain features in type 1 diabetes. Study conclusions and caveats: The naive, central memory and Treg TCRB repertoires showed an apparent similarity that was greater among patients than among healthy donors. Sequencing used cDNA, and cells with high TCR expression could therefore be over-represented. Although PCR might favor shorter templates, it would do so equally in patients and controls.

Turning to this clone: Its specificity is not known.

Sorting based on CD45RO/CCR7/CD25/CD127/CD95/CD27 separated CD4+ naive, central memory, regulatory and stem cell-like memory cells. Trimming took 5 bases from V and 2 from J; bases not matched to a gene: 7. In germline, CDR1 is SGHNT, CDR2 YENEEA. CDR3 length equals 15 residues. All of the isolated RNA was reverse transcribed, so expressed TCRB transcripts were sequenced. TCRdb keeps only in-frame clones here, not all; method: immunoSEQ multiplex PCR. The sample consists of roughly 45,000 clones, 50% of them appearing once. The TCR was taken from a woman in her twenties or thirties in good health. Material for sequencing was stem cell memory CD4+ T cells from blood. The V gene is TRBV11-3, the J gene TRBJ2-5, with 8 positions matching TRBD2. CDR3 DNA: TGTGCCAGCAGCCGGGTGACTAGCGCGCAAGAGACCCAGTACTTC. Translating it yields CASSRVTSAQETQYF.